This is a list of T cell receptor beta chains from one sample in a study of blood T cell repertoires in COVID-19. The table came from immunoSEQ multiplex PCR; TCRdb's copy has only in-frame clones and leaves some out. The sample lists around 68,000 clones, approximately 90% occurring once. Source material: peripheral blood. Source of these receptors: a human donor in a cohort sampled during active COVID-19. Each CDR3 is given with its conserved first and last residue. A D gene is named only where the DNA matches it firmly. Clone size is shown for a subset of rows, as once, few, many or a class of expanded clone.

TRBJ2-7	TRBD2	TRBV18	once	TGTGCCAGCTCACCATCGACTAGCGGGAGTTCCTACGAGCAGTACTTC	CASSPSTSGSSYEQYF
TRBJ1-5	TRBD1	TRBV28	NA	TGTGCCAGCAGTGACCCGACAGGGCTAAGTTTAGCCCAGCATTTT	CASSDPTGLSLAQHF
TRBJ2-7	TRBD1	TRBV15	NA	TGTGCCACCAGCAGCCCCGGGACAGGGGGCGGAGAGCAGTACTTC	CATSSPGTGGGEQYF
TRBJ1-5	NA	TRBV5-4	once	TGTGCCAGCAGTTACAGGGATCAAGGCAATCAGCCCCAGCATTTT	CASSYRDQGNQPQHF
TRBJ2-2	TRBD1	TRBV2	NA	TGTGCCAGCTCCCTCTGGACAGGGGGAACCGGGGAGCTGTTTTTT	CASSLWTGGTGELFF
TRBJ2-2	NA	TRBV28	NA	TGTGCCAGCAGTTTTCTCGACACAAAGGGGACCGGGGAGCTGTTTTTT	CASSFLDTKGTGELFF
TRBJ1-1	NA	TRBV29-1	NA	TGCAGCGTTGAGAGGAACAGGGAAGCTTTCTTT	CSVERNREAFF
TRBJ2-5	NA	TRBV7-7	NA	TGTGCCAGCAGCAACCGGGGATCAGGAGAGACCCAGTACTTC	CASSNRGSGETQYF
TRBJ2-3	TRBD2	TRBV2	NA	TGTGCCAGTCGGACTAGCGGGATCACAGATACGCAGTATTTT	CASRTSGITDTQYF
TRBJ2-7	TRBD1	TRBV19	once	TGTGCCAGGACAGGGGGCGCATACGAGCAGTACTTC	CARTGGAYEQYF
TRBJ2-7	TRBD2	TRBV24-1	NA	TGTGCCACCAGTGATCCTGGTCGGGGGGGCTATTACGAGCAGTACTTC	CATSDPGRGGYYEQYF
TRBJ2-7	TRBD1	TRBV3-1/TRBV3-2	NA	TGTGCCAGCAGCTATACCGGGACAGGGAGCTCCTACGAGCAGTACTTC	CASSYTGTGSSYEQYF
TRBJ2-7	NA	TRBV14	NA	TGTGCCAGCAGCCGACCAGGGCCATTCGAGCAGTACTTC	CASSRPGPFEQYF
TRBJ2-7	NA	TRBV27	NA	TGTGCCAGTAAACTACAGGGTTCCTACGAGCAGTACTTC	CASKLQGSYEQYF
TRBJ2-1	TRBD2	TRBV14	NA	TGTGCCAGCAGCCAAAGGCTAGCGGGAAGCTCCTACAATGAGCAGTTCTTC	CASSQRLAGSSYNEQFF
TRBJ1-3	NA	TRBV5-4	NA	TGTGCCAGCAGCTTGAGTCAGGGTGCTGGAAACACCATATATTTT	CASSLSQGAGNTIYF
TRBJ2-7	TRBD2	TRBV6-2/TRBV6-3	NA	TGTGCCAGCAGTCTTGGGACTAGCGGACCCTACGAGCAGTACTTC	CASSLGTSGPYEQYF
TRBJ2-7	NA	TRBV6-6	NA	TGTGCCAGCAGTCGGGGTACGTCCAGGCCCGCCATCTCCTACGAGCAGTACTTC	CASSRGTSRPAISYEQYF
TRBJ2-5	NA	TRBV7-3	few	TGTGCCAGCAGCTATTCTTCCCAAGAGACCCAGTACTTC	CASSYSSQETQYF
TRBJ1-2	NA	TRBV29-1	NA	TGCAGCGTTGAAGATCTTAGAGGGTTGGACTATGGCTACACCTTC	CSVEDLRGLDYGYTF
TRBJ1-6	NA	TRBV19	once	TGTGCCAGTAGCCCAACACTCCCGAGGGGGAATGGTTGGAATTCACCCCTCCACTTT	CASSPTLPRGNGWNSPLHF
TRBJ2-6	TRBD1	TRBV5-1	NA	TGCGCCAGCAGCTTGCCCGGGACAGGGGCATACCTTACCTCTGGGGCCAACGTCCTGACTTTC	CASSLPGTGAYLTSGANVLTF
TRBJ2-3	NA	TRBV6-5	NA	TGTGCCAGCATCTCTAGCAGAGCAGATACGCAGTATTTT	CASISSRADTQYF
TRBJ1-2	NA	TRBV7-8	NA	TGTGCCAGCAGCTCGACAGTTAGCTACACCTTC	CASSSTVSYTF
TRBJ2-1	NA	TRBV2	NA	TGTGCCAGCAGGCGACTGAAGAGCTCCTACAATGAGCAGTTCTTC	CASRRLKSSYNEQFF
TRBJ1-4	NA	TRBV4-1	NA	TGCGCCAGCAGCCAATGGCAGGGAATCGAAAAACTGTTTTTT	CASSQWQGIEKLFF
TRBJ2-3	NA	TRBV5-8	NA	TGTGCCAGCAGCCCCTTGACAGGTCTTCTGACAGATACGCAGTATTTT	CASSPLTGLLTDTQYF
TRBJ2-5	NA	TRBV4-3	NA	TGCGCCAGCAGCCAAGATGTCAGGGTAGGGGAGACCCAGTACTTC	CASSQDVRVGETQYF
TRBJ2-7	NA	TRBV19	NA	TGTGCCAGTAGTATGGGCTCGGTAAGTGGGGGCACCAGTGCCTACGAGCAGTACTTC	CASSMGSVSGGTSAYEQYF
TRBJ1-2	NA	TRBV7-2	NA	TGTGCCAGCAGCTTAGAAGGCTTTCGGGCTAACTATGGCTACACCTTC	CASSLEGFRANYGYTF
TRBJ2-7	TRBD2	TRBV7-3	NA	TGTGCCAGCAGCTTAATGGGCGGGAGGGCCTACGAGCAGTACTTC	CASSLMGGRAYEQYF
TRBJ2-2	TRBD2	TRBV6-6	NA	TGTGCCAGCAGTCTCACAGCGGGAGCCAACCGGGCCGGGGAGCTGTTTTTT	CASSLTAGANRAGELFF
TRBJ2-3	TRBD1	TRBV7-3	NA	TGTGCCAGCAGCCCACGAGGCGGACAGGGGGCTGGAGCGCAGTATTTT	CASSPRGGQGAGAQYF
TRBJ2-1	NA	TRBV19	NA	TGTGCCAGTAGTATTTCCACCTACAATGAGCAGTTCTTC	CASSISTYNEQFF
TRBJ2-2	TRBD2	TRBV7-3	NA	TGTGCCAGCGCCCTAGCGGGAGGTTCCGGGGAGCTGTTTTTT	CASALAGGSGELFF
TRBJ1-5	NA	TRBV7-9	few	TGTGCCAGCAGCCCCCAGGGGCAGGGGTCCCAGCATTTT	CASSPQGQGSQHF
TRBJ1-1	NA	TRBV11-3	NA	TGTGCCAGCAGCTTAGCCTTACAGACAAGAACGAACACTGAAGCTTTCTTT	CASSLALQTRTNTEAFF
TRBJ1-6	TRBD1	TRBV6-5	once	TGTGCCAGCAGGATACAGGGGTCACCCCTCCACTTT	CASRIQGSPLHF
TRBJ2-1	TRBD2	TRBV28	NA	TGTGCCAGCACACCCGGGACAGGGGGCGCGGGACTAGCGGGAGGGCCGAAGAATGAGCAGTTCTTC	CASTPGTGGAGLAGGPKNEQFF
TRBJ2-7	NA	TRBV6-1	NA	TGTGCCAGCAGTGAAGCGTGGCAGTTCGAGCAGTACTTC	CASSEAWQFEQYF
TRBJ1-2	TRBD1	TRBV19	NA	TGTGCCAGTAGTATTGGGCAGGGGGCGATCTATGGCTACACCTTC	CASSIGQGAIYGYTF
TRBJ2-2	TRBD2	TRBV4-2	NA	TGTGCCAGCAGCCTTGCTTGGGGGGTAACTAGCGGGAGTAGTTTTGCCGGGGAGCTGTTTTTT	CASSLAWGVTSGSSFAGELFF
TRBJ2-3	NA	TRBV7-3	NA	TGTGCCAGCTCCGGGAGTATCACAGATACGCAGTATTTT	CASSGSITDTQYF
TRBJ2-7	TRBD2	TRBV29-1	NA	TGCAGCGCCGAGGGTAGCGGGACATACGAGCAGTACTTC	CSAEGSGTYEQYF
TRBJ2-1	TRBD2	TRBV4-2	NA	TGTGCCAGCAGCCAAGAGGTTTCTAGCGGGGAAACCTACAATGAGCAGTTCTTC	CASSQEVSSGETYNEQFF
TRBJ2-7	TRBD1	TRBV9	NA	TGTGCCAGCAGTGGAACAGGGGCTTCCTACGAGCAGTACTTC	CASSGTGASYEQYF
TRBJ2-7	TRBD1	TRBV28	NA	TGTGCCAGCAGTTCCCCGACAGGGGGCGAGTACGAGCAGTACTTC	CASSSPTGGEYEQYF
TRBJ1-1	TRBD1	TRBV18	NA	TGTGCCAGCTCACCAGGGACAGGGAATACTGAAGCTTTCTTT	CASSPGTGNTEAFF
TRBJ1-1	NA	TRBV5-1	NA	TGCGCCAGCAGCTCTACAGGGTCTGGGGGCACTGAAGCTTTCTTT	CASSSTGSGGTEAFF
TRBJ2-4	TRBD2	TRBV5-4	NA	TGTGCCAGCAGCTTGTGGGGGACTAGCGGGAGCCGCGGGGAAAACATTCAGTACTTC	CASSLWGTSGSRGENIQYF